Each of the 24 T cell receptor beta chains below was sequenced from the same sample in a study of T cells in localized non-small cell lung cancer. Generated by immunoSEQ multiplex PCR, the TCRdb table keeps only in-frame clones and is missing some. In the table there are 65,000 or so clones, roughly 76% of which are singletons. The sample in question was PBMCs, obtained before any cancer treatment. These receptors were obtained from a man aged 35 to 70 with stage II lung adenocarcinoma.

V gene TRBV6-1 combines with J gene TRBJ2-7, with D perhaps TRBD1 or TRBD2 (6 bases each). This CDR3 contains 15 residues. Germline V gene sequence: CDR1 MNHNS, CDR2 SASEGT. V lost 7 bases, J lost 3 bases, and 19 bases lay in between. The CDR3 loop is CASTPPGVRDYEQYF. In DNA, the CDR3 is TGTGCCAGCACGCCCCCAGGGGTGCGGGACTACGAGCAGTACTTC.

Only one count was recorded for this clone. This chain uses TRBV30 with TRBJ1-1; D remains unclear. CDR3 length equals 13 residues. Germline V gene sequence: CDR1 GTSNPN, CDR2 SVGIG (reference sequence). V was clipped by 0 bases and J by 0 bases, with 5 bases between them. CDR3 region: CAWSVGVNTEAFF. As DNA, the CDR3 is TGTGCCTGGAGTGTAGGAGTGAACACTGAAGCTTTCTTT.

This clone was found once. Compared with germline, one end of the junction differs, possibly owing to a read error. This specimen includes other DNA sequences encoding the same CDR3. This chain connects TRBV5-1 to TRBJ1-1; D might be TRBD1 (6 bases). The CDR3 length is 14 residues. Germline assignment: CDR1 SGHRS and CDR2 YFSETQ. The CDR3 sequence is CASTPGDGDTEAFF. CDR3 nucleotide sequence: TGCGCTAGCACCCCAGGGGATGGGGACACTGAAGCTTTCTTT.

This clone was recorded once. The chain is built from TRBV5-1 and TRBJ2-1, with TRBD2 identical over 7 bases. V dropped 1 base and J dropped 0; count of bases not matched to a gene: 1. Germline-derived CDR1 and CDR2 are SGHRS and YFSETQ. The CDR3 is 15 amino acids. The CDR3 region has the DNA TGCGCCAGCAGCTTGAGCGGGGCCTCCTACAATGAGCAGTTCTTC. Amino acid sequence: CASSLSGASYNEQFF.

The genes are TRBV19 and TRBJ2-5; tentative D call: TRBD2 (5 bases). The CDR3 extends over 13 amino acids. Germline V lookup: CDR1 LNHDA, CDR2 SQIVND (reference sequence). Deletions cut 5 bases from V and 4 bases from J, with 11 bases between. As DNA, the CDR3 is TGTGCCAGTAGTCCACTAGATAGAGAGACCCAGTACTTC. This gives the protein CASSPLDRETQYF.

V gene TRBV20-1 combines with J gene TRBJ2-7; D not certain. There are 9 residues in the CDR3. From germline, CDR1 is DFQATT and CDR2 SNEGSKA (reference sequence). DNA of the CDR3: TGCAGGGTCCACTACGAGCAGTACTTC. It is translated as CRVHYEQYF.

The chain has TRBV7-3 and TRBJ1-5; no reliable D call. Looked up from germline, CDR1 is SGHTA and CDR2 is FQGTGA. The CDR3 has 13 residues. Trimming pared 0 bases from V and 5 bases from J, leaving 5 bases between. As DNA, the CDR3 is TGTGCCAGCAGCTTAACTGGGGATCAGCCCCAGCATTTT. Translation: CASSLTGDQPQHF.

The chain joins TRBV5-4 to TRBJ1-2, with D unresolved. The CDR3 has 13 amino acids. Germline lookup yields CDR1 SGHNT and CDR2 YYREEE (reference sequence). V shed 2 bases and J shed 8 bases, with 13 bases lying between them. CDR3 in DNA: TGTGCCAGCAGCTTACCCGGGCCGCCCGGCTACACCTTC. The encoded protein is CASSLPGPPGYTF.

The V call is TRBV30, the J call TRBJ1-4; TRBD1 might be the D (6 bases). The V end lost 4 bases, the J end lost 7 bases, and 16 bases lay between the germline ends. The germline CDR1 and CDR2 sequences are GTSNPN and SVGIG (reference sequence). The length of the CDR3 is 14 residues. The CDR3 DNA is TGTGCCTGGAACCGCGACAGGTTATTTGAAAAACTGTTTTTT. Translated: CAWNRDRLFEKLFF.

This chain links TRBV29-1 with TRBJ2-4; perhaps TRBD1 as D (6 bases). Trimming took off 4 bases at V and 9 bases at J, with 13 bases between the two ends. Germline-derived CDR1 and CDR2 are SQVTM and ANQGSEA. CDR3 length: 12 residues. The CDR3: CSVAGDLGIQYF. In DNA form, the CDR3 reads TGCAGCGTTGCAGGGGACCTGGGCATTCAGTACTTC.

CDR3 sequence (DNA): TGTGCCAGCAGCCCACAGGCCAACTATGGCTACACCTTC. This translates into CASSPQANYGYTF. The V call is TRBV11-2, the J call TRBJ1-2; tentative D call: TRBD1 (5 bases). Trimming shortened V by 5 bases and J by 2 bases, and 9 bases separated the two germline ends. This CDR3 contains 13 residues. CDR1 and CDR2 (germline): SGHAT, FQNNGV. Filled out from reference TRBV11-2 and TRBJ1-2, the complete variable domain reads EAGVAQSPRYKIIEKRQSVAFWCNPISGHATLYWYQQILGQGPKLLIQFQNNGVVDDSQLPKDRFSAERLKGVDSTLKIQPAKLEDSAVYLCASSPQANYGYTFGSGTRLTVV.

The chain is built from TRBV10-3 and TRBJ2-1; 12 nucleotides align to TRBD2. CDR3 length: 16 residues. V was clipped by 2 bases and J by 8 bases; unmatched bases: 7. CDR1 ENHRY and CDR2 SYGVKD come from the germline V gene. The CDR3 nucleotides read TGTGCCATCAGTGAGGCTAGCGGGAGGGCCGGGTATGAGCAGTTCTTC. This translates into CAISEASGRAGYEQFF.

The CDR3 reads CASSSRTSDYNEQFF. In nucleotides, the CDR3 is TGTGCCAGCAGCTCAAGAACTAGCGATTACAATGAGCAGTTCTTC. This rearrangement joins TRBV5-4 to TRBJ2-1; TRBD2 agrees at 7 bases. CDR1 is SGHNT, CDR2 YYREEE, per germline (reference sequence). CDR3 size: 15 residues. The junction had 7 bases not matched to a gene; V was cut back by 3 bases and J by 4 bases.

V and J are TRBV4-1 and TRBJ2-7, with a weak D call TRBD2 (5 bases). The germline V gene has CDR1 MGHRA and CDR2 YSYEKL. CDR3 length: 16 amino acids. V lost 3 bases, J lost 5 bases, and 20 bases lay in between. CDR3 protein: CASSQMIGLTKHEQYF. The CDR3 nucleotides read TGCGCCAGCAGCCAGATGATCGGACTCACGAAACACGAGCAGTACTTC.

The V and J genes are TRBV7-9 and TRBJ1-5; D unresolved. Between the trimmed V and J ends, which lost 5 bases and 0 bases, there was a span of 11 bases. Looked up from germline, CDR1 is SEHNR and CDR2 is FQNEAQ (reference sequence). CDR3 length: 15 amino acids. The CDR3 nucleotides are TGTGCCAGCAGCCCGGACGGTTATAGCAATCAGCCCCAGCATTTT. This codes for CASSPDGYSNQPQHF.

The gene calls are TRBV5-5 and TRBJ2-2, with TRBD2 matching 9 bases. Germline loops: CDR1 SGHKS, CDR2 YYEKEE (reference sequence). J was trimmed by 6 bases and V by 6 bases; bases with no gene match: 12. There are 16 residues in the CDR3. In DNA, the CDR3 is TGTGCCAGCACCCTTTTAGCGGGAGCGAGCGCCGGGGAGCTGTTTTTT. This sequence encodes CASTLLAGASAGELFF. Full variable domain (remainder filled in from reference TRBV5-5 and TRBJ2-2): DAGVTQSPTHLIKTRGQQVTLRCSPISGHKSVSWYQQVLGQGPQFIFQYYEKEERGRGNFPDRFSARQFPNYSSELNVNALLLGDSALYLCASTLLAGASAGELFFGEGSRLTVL.

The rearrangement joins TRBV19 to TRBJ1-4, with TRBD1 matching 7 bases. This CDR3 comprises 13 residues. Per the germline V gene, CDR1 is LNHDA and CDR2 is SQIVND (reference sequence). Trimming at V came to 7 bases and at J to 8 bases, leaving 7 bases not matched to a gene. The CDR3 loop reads CASKEGAGEKLFF. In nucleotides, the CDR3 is TGTGCCAGTAAGGAGGGGGCAGGGGAAAAACTGTTTTTT.

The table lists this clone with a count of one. The CDR3 region is CASSEFSGGGYNEQFF. DNA of the CDR3: TGTGCCAGCAGTGAATTTAGCGGAGGGGGTTACAATGAGCAGTTCTTC. The rearrangement uses TRBV6-1 and TRBJ2-1; perhaps D is TRBD1 or TRBD2 (6 bases each). Looked up from germline, CDR1 is MNHNS and CDR2 is SASEGT. Deletions cut 2 bases from V and 4 bases from J, with 15 bases between. The CDR3 is made up of 16 amino acids.

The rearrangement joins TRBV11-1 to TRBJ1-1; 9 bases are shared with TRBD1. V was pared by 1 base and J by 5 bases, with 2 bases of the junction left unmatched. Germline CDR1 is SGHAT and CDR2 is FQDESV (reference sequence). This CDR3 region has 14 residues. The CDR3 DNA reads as TGTGCCAGCAGCTTAGAGACAGGGGGAACTGAAGCTTTCTTT. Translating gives CASSLETGGTEAFF.

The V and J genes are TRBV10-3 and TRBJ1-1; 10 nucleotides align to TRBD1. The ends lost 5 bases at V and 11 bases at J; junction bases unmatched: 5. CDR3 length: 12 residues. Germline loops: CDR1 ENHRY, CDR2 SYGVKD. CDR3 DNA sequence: TGTGCCATCAGTCCTCAGACAGGGGGCGCTTTCTTT. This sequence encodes CAISPQTGGAFF.

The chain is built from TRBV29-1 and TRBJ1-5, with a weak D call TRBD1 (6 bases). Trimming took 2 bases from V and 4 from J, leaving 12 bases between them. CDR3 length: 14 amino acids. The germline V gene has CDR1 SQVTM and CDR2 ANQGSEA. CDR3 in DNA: TGCAGCGTTGAATTACAGGGTTCGAATCAGCCCCAGCATTTT. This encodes CSVELQGSNQPQHF.

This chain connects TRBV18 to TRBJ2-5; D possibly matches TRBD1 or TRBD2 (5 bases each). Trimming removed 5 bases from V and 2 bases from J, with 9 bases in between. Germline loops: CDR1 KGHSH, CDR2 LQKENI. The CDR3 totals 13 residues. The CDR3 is CASSLGPQETQYF. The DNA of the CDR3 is TGTGCCAGCTCATTGGGACCGCAAGAGACCCAGTACTTC. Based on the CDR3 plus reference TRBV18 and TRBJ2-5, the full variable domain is NAGVMQNPRHLVRRRGQEARLRCSPMKGHSHVYWYRQLPEEGLKFMVYLQKENIIDESGMPKERFSAEFPKEGPSILRIQQVVRGDSAAYFCASSLGPQETQYFGPGTRLLVL.

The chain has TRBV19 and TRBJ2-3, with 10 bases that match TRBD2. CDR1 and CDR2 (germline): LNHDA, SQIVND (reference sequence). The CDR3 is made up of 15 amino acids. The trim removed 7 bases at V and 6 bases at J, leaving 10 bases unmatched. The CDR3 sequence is CASTGSGRTGDTQYF. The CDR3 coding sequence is TGTGCCAGTACGGGTAGCGGGAGGACGGGGGATACGCAGTATTTT. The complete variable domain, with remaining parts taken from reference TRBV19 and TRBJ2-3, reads DGGITQSPKYLFRKEGQNVTLSCEQNLNHDAMYWYRQDPGQGLRLIYYSQIVNDFQKGDIAEGYSVSREKKESFPLTVTSAQKNPTAFYLCASTGSGRTGDTQYFGPGTRLTVL.

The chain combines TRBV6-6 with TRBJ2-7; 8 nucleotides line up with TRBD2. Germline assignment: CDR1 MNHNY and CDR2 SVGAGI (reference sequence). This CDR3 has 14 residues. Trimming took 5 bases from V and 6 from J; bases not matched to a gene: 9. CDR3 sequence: CASSPSLAGVEQYF. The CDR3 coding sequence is TGTGCCAGCAGTCCATCTCTAGCGGGTGTCGAGCAGTACTTC.